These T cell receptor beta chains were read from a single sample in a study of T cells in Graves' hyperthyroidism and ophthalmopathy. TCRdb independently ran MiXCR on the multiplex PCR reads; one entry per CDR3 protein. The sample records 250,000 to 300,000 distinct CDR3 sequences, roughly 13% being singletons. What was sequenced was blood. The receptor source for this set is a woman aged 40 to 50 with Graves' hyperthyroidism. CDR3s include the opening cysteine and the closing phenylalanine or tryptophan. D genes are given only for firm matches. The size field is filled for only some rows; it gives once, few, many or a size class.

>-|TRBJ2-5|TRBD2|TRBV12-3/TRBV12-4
TGTGCCAGCATGGGACTAGCGGAAGAGACCCAGTACTTC
CASMGLAEETQYF
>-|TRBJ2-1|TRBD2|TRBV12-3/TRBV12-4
TGTGCCAGCAGCTTAGGACTAGCTCGGTACAATGAGCAGTTCTTC
CASSLGLARYNEQFF
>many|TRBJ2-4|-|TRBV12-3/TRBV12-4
TGTGCCAGCAGATCAGGGGGGAACATTCAGTACTTC
CASRSGGNIQYF
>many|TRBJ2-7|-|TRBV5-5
TGTGCCAGCAGCTTGGCTACTAGTAGGGGCGAGCAGTACTTC
CASSLATSRGEQYF
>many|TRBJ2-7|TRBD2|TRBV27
TGTGCCAGCAGTGCGTCTAGCGGTTACGAGCAGTACTTC
CASSASSGYEQYF
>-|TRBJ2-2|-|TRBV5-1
TGCGCCAGCAGCTTGGAGGGCCCCGCCGGCGGCGGGGAGCTGTTTTTT
CASSLEGPAGGGELFF
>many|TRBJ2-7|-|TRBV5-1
TGCGCCAGCAGCTTGGGGGACCGCCGAGAGCAGTACTTC
CASSLGDRREQYF
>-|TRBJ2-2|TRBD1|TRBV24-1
TGTGCCACCAGTGACCCGACAGGGTTGATCACCGGGGAGCTGTTTTTT
CATSDPTGLITGELFF
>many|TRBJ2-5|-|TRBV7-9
TGTGCCAGCAGCCCTGGAAGGACAGAGTACCAAGAGACCCAGTACTTC
CASSPGRTEYQETQYF
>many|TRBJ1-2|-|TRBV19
TGTTCTCAGACGGCCCGGAATGGCTACACCTTC
CSQTARNGYTF
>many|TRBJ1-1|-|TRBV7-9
TGTGCCAGCAGCCCCCCCTGGGGACAAAACACTGAAGCTTTCTTT
CASSPPWGQNTEAFF
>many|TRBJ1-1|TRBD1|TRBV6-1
TGTGCCAGCAGCCACCGGGACAGGGAGTTGTACACTGAAGCTTTCTTT
CASSHRDRELYTEAFF
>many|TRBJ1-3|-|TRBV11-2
TGTGCCAGCAGCTTAGAGGTGTCTGGAAACACCATATATTTT
CASSLEVSGNTIYF
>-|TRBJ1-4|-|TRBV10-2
TGCGCCAGCGCGGGTTCTACAACTAATGAAAAACTGTTTTTT
CASAGSTTNEKLFF
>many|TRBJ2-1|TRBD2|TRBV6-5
TGTGCCAGCAGTTACTATGGGGGGGCCTACAATGAGCAGTTCTTC
CASSYYGGAYNEQFF
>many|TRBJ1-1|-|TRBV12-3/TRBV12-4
TGTGCCAGCAGTTTTGTGGGAGAGGCTTTCTTT
CASSFVGEAFF
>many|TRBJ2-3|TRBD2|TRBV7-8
TGTGCCAGCAGCTTAGAGACTAGCGGAAGCACAGATACGCAGTATTTT
CASSLETSGSTDTQYF
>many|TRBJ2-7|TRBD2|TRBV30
TGTGCCTGGACCTATCTCGGGACTAGCGGGACCTACGAGCAGTACTTC
CAWTYLGTSGTYEQYF
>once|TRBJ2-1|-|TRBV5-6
TGTGCCAGCAGCTTGGTGGCGGAGACATACAATGAGCAGTTCTTC
CASSLVAETYNEQFF
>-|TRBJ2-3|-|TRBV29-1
TGCAGCGTTGTGAGTAGCACCCGCACAGATACGCAGTATTTT
CSVVSSTRTDTQYF
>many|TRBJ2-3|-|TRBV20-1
TGCAGTGCCCGCTTTGAGGCAGATACGCAGTATTTT
CSARFEADTQYF
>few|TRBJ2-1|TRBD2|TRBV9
TGTGCCAGCAGCCCCGGGGGACTAGCGGGAGATGAGCAGTTCTTC
CASSPGGLAGDEQFF
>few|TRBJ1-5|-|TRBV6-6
TGTGCCAGCAGTTACTCGGCAGGGGTTCAGCCCCAGCATTTT
CASSYSAGVQPQHF
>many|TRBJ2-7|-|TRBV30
TGTGCCTGGAGACAGGGACTATACGAGCAGTACTTC
CAWRQGLYEQYF
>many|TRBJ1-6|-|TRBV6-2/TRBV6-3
TGTGCCAGCAGCATCCGGGACATCGGGATTTCACCCCTCCACTTT
CASSIRDIGISPLHF
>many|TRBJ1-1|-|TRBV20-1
TGCAGTCAAATATTTGGGGGGCAGACTGAAGCTTTCTTT
CSQIFGGQTEAFF
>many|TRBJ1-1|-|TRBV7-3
TGTGCCAGCAGCTTAACGAGGGGTTCCAACACTGAAGCTTTCTTT
CASSLTRGSNTEAFF
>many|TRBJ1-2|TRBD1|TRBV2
TGTGCCAGCAGTACAACAGGGGGCGGCTACACCTTC
CASSTTGGGYTF
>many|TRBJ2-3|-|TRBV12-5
TGTGCTAGTGGTTTGGACAGCTCGGCAGATACGCAGTATTTT
CASGLDSSADTQYF
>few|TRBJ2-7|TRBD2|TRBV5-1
TGCGCCAGCAGCTTCCTCGGCGGGGGGCAGGAGCAGTACTTC
CASSFLGGGQEQYF
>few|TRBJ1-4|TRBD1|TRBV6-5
TGTGCCAGCAGTTATAGGGGGCATGAAAAACTGTTTTTT
CASSYRGHEKLFF
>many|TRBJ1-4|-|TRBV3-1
TGTGCCAGCAGCCAAGAGACAGTCGCTAATGAAAAACTGTTTTTT
CASSQETVANEKLFF
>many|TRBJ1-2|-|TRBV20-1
TGCAGTGCTAGAGTGGCCGGGGGCTACACCTTC
CSARVAGGYTF
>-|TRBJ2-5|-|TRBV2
TGTGCCAGCAGGGCCCGGGGACGGACAAGGGCAGAGACCCAGTACTTC
CASRARGRTRAETQYF
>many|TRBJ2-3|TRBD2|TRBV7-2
TGTGCCAGCAGCTTAGCGGGGGGGGTTCGCACAGATACGCAGTATTTT
CASSLAGGVRTDTQYF
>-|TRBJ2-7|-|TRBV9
TGTGCCAGCAGCGTAAAAGGAGGGGGGGACTACGAGCAGTACTTC
CASSVKGGGDYEQYF
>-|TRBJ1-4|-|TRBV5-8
TGTGCCAGCAGCTTGGCCGCAGGGACACGGAAAAAACTGTTTTTT
CASSLAAGTRKKLFF
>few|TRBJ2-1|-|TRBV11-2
TGTGCCAGCAGCCAGGGGCAGGGTTTGGGGTTCTTC
CASSQGQGLGFF
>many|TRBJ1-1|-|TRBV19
TGTGCCAGTAAGGAAGTGGGGATCAGGGTCGGGAACACTGAAGCTTTCTTT
CASKEVGIRVGNTEAFF
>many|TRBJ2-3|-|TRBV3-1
TGTGCCAGCAGCCAAGATCACAGCACAGATACGCAGTATTTT
CASSQDHSTDTQYF
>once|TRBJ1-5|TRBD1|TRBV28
TGTGCCAGCAGCTGGACAGGGGGCGGGAATCAGCCCCAGCATTTT
CASSWTGGGNQPQHF
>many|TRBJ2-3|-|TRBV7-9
TGTGCCAGCAGCTATTTGGGGGGCACAGATACGCAGTATTTT
CASSYLGGTDTQYF